This T cell receptor (beta chain) emerged from a study of metastatic and nonmetastatic thyroid tumors. Study as a whole: The authors compared repertoires across blood and tumor or nodule tissue from malignant and benign thyroid patients.

TCRdb reanalyzed the PCR reads via MiXCR. This repertoire shows some 19,000 clones, 20% to 30% found once; its top ten account for around 3.3%. No patient received treatment before thyroid surgery. CDR3 length: 16 residues. The V gene end was trimmed by 4 bases and the J gene end by 4 bases; junction bases not matched to a gene: 9. From germline, CDR1 is SGHRS and CDR2 YFSETQ. Sequenced: blood. The sequence was collected from a male donor with papillary thyroid cancer or a benign thyroid nodule (not recorded which). Some clones in this sample may be carry-over from other donors' samples. The gene calls are TRBV5-1 and TRBJ2-1, with 9 bases lining up with TRBD1. The DNA of the CDR3 is TGCGCCAGCAGCGTGATACAGGGGGCATTTTACAATGAGCAGTTCTTC. Its translation: CASSVIQGAFYNEQFF.